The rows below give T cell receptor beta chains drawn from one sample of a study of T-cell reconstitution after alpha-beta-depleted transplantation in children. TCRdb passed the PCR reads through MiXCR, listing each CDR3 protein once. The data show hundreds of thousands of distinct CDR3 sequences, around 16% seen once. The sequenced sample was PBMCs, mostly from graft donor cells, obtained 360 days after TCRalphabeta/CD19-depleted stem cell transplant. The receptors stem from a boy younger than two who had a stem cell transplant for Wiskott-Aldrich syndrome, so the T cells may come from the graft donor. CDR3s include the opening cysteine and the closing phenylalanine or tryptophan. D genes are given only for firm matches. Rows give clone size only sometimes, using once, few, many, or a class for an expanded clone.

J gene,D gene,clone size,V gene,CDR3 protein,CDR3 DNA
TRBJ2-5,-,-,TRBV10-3,CAISEPPGSQETQYF,TGTGCCATCAGTGAGCCGCCGGGGTCACAAGAGACCCAGTACTTC
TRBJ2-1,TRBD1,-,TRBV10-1,CATSRDRLNEQFF,TGCGCCACCTCCCGGGACAGACTCAATGAGCAGTTCTTC
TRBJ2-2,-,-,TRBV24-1,CATSETHTGELFF,TGTGCCACCAGTGAGACCCACACCGGGGAGCTGTTTTTT
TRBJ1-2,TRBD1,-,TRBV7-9,CASSLAGTGNRDGYTF,TGTGCCAGCAGCTTAGCGGGGACAGGGAATCGGGATGGCTACACCTTC
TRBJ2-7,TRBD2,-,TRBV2,CASSGPSGSPSYEQYF,TGTGCCAGCAGTGGTCCTAGCGGGAGTCCTAGCTACGAGCAGTACTTC
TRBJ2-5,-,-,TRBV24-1,CATSDPRAASYGETQYF,TGTGCCACCAGTGACCCTCGAGCAGCTTCCTACGGCGAGACCCAGTACTTC
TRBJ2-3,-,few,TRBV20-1,CSARVGRYTDTQYF,TGCAGTGCTAGAGTGGGGCGGTACACAGATACGCAGTATTTT
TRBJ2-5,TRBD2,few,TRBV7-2,CASSRTSAQETQYF,TGTGCCAGCAGCCGGACTAGCGCCCAAGAGACCCAGTACTTC
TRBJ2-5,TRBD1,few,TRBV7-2,CASSPRGHQETQYF,TGTGCCAGCAGCCCCAGGGGGCACCAAGAGACCCAGTACTTC
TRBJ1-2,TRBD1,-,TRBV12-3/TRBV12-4,CASSQGGGGYTF,TGTGCCAGCAGCCAGGGGGGAGGAGGCTACACCTTC
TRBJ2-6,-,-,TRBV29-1,CSARLAGANVLTF,TGCAGCGCCAGACTCGCTGGGGCCAACGTCCTGACTTTC
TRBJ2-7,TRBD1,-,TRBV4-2,CASSQEYWGQGINEQYF,TGTGCCAGCAGCCAAGAGTATTGGGGACAGGGGATCAACGAGCAGTACTTC
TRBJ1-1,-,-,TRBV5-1,CASSFGAAPLTEAFF,TGCGCCAGCAGCTTCGGGGCAGCTCCTCTCACTGAAGCTTTCTTT
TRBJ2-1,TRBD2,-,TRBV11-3,CASSSIGGSSYNEQFF,TGTGCCAGCAGCTCGATCGGGGGGAGCTCCTACAATGAGCAGTTCTTC
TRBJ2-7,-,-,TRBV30,CAWSDYTMGEQYF,TGTGCCTGGAGTGATTACACTATGGGGGAGCAGTACTTC
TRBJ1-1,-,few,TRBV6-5,CASSYKGPLNTEAFF,TGTGCCAGCAGTTACAAGGGACCCTTGAACACTGAAGCTTTCTTT
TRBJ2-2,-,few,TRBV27,CASSSLAPTGELFF,TGTGCCAGCTCCTCTCTAGCCCCCACCGGGGAGCTGTTTTTT
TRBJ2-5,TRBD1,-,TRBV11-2,CASSFNPDRGQTQYF,TGTGCCAGCAGCTTCAACCCCGACAGGGGCCAGACCCAGTACTTC
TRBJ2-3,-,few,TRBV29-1,CSTVYPRDAGITDTQYF,TGCAGCACTGTGTACCCCCGGGACGCCGGGATCACAGATACGCAGTATTTT
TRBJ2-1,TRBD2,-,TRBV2,CASRVDSGMGPYNEQFF,TGTGCCAGCAGGGTCGATAGCGGGATGGGGCCCTACAATGAGCAGTTCTTC
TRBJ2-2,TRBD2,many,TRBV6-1,CASSANSGDTGELFF,TGTGCCAGCAGTGCGAATAGCGGGGACACCGGGGAGCTGTTTTTT
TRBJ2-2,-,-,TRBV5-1,CASSETVSNTGELFF,TGCGCTAGCAGCGAGACAGTTTCGAACACCGGGGAGCTGTTTTTT
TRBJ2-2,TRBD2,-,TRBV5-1,CASSLDRTSGYTGELFF,TGCGCCAGCAGCTTGGATCGGACTAGCGGTTACACCGGGGAGCTGTTTTTT
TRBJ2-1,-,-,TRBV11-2,CASSFHRVNNEQFF,TGTGCCAGCAGCTTTCACAGGGTAAACAATGAGCAGTTCTTC
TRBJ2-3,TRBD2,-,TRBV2,CASSPPGLLFGF,TGTGCCAGCAGTCCACCGGGACTACTTTTCGGTTTT
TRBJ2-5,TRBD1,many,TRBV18,CASSGTVQETQYF,TGTGCCAGCTCAGGGACAGTCCAAGAGACCCAGTACTTC
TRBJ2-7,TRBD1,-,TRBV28,CASSSLIRDRVYEQYF,TGTGCCAGCAGTTCCCTAATCCGGGACAGGGTCTACGAGCAGTACTTC
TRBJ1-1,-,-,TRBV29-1,CSSGPGGSGAFF,TGCAGCAGTGGCCCCGGAGGGAGCGGAGCTTTCTTT
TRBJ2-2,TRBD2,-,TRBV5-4,CASSSKVLAGGLNTGELFF,TGTGCCAGCAGCTCGAAAGTACTAGCGGGAGGCCTGAACACCGGGGAGCTGTTTTTT
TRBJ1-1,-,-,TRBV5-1,CASSCDRVKSEAFF,TGCGCCAGCAGCTGTGACAGAGTCAAGAGTGAAGCTTTCTTT
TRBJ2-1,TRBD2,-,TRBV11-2,CASSDLDPWTSGTSSYNEQFF,TGTGCCAGCAGCGACCTTGACCCTTGGACTAGCGGGACCAGCTCCTACAATGAGCAGTTCTTC
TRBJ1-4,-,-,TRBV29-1,CSVGSGDEKLFF,TGCAGCGTTGGATCTGGGGATGAAAAACTGTTTTTT
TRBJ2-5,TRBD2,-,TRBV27,CASSPLTSGLKETQYF,TGTGCCAGCAGTCCCCTGACTAGCGGGCTCAAAGAGACCCAGTACTTC
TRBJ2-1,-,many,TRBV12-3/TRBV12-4,CASSFVGGNEQFF,TGTGCCAGCAGTTTCGTGGGTGGCAATGAGCAGTTCTTC
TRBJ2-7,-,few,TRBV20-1,CSARGPNYEQYF,TGCAGTGCTAGAGGCCCCAACTACGAGCAGTACTTC
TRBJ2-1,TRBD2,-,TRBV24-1,CATSDFSGTSGYNEQFF,TGTGCCACCAGTGATTTCTCCGGGACTAGCGGTTACAATGAGCAGTTCTTC
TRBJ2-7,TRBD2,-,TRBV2,CASRSGGAYDEQYF,TGTGCCAGCAGGAGCGGGGGGGCCTACGACGAGCAGTACTTC
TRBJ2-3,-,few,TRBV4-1,CASSRGDYPVTDTQYF,TGCGCCAGCAGCCGGGGAGACTACCCAGTCACAGATACGCAGTATTTT
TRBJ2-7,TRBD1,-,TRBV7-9,CASSVTGVEQYF,TGTGCCAGCAGCGTGACAGGGGTCGAGCAGTACTTC
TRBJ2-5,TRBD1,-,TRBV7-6,CASSLSLTGKTQYF,TGTGCCAGCAGCTTAAGCTTGACAGGGAAGACCCAGTACTTC
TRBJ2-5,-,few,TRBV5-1,CASSLEGRQETQYF,TGCGCCAGCAGCTTGGAAGGCAGACAAGAGACCCAGTACTTC
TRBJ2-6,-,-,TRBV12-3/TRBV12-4,CASSRRLGGANVLTF,TGTGCCAGCAGTCGTAGGTTAGGAGGGGCCAACGTCCTGACTTTC
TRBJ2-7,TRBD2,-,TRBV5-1,CASSSKPGLAIYEQYF,TGCGCCAGCAGCTCCAAACCGGGACTAGCAATCTACGAGCAGTACTTC
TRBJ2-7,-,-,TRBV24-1,CATSRDVSGYEQYF,TGTGCCACCAGTAGGGACGTCTCGGGTTACGAGCAGTACTTC
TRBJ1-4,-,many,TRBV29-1,CSGGSYEKLFF,TGCAGCGGGGGATCTTATGAAAAACTGTTTTTT
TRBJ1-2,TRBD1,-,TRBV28,CASTLWGGQANYGYTF,TGTGCCAGCACTTTATGGGGGGGACAGGCGAACTATGGCTACACCTTC
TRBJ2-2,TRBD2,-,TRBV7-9,CASSFLAGAGGELFF,TGTGCCAGCAGCTTCCTAGCGGGAGCAGGCGGGGAGCTGTTTTTT
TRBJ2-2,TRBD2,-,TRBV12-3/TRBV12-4,CASSLPGRATGELFF,TGTGCCAGCAGTTTACCCGGGAGGGCCACCGGGGAGCTGTTTTTT